A selection of T cell receptor beta chains follows, all from one sample in a study of immune heterogeneity within non-small cell lung tumors. Via MiXCR, TCRdb re-called the multiplex PCR reads, giving one row per CDR3 protein. The sample holds around 11,000 distinct CDR3 sequences; about 20% are singletons and the top ten take approximately 4%. What was sequenced was lung tumor tissue. The source is a man aged 60-69 years with non-small cell lung cancer. The CDR3 runs from the conserved cysteine through the conserved F or W. The D gene is left open where the match is weak. Clone size, where shown, is once, few, many, or a class for clones that have expanded.

CDR3aa: CASSVTGLAGGYEQYF; CDR3nt: TGTGCCAGCAGCGTAACTGGACTAGCGGGTGGCTACGAGCAGTACTTC; v_gene: TRBV9; d_gene: TRBD2; j_gene: TRBJ2-7; abundance: few
CDR3aa: CSARFPSENEQYF; CDR3nt: TGCAGTGCTAGATTCCCGTCTGAAAACGAGCAGTACTTC; v_gene: TRBV20-1; d_gene: -; j_gene: TRBJ2-7; abundance: -
CDR3aa: CAISELGSSGINEKLFF; CDR3nt: TGTGCCATCAGTGAGTTGGGCAGCTCAGGGATTAATGAAAAACTGTTTTTT; v_gene: TRBV10-3; d_gene: -; j_gene: TRBJ1-4; abundance: few
CDR3aa: CASSTTGRGELFF; CDR3nt: TGTGCCAGCAGTACGACAGGGCGCGGGGAGCTGTTTTTT; v_gene: TRBV12-3/TRBV12-4; d_gene: TRBD1; j_gene: TRBJ2-2; abundance: few
CDR3aa: CASSPGTGGNEQFF; CDR3nt: TGCGCCAGCAGCCCCGGGACAGGGGGCAATGAGCAGTTCTTC; v_gene: TRBV5-1; d_gene: TRBD1; j_gene: TRBJ2-1; abundance: medium-sized
CDR3aa: CASSYGDYLYEQYF; CDR3nt: TGTGCCAGCAGTTACGGTGATTACCTCTACGAGCAGTACTTC; v_gene: TRBV6-5; d_gene: -; j_gene: TRBJ2-7; abundance: -
CDR3aa: CSVVRGRDEQYF; CDR3nt: TGCAGCGTTGTTAGGGGGCGGGACGAGCAGTACTTC; v_gene: TRBV29-1; d_gene: TRBD1; j_gene: TRBJ2-7; abundance: few
CDR3aa: CASSLSTGPQPQHF; CDR3nt: TGTGCCAGCAGCTTATCGACAGGGCCTCAGCCCCAGCATTTT; v_gene: TRBV7-8; d_gene: TRBD1; j_gene: TRBJ1-5; abundance: few
CDR3aa: CASSQDLGNNEQFF; CDR3nt: TGTGCCAGCAGCCAAGATCTAGGGAACAATGAGCAGTTCTTC; v_gene: TRBV14; d_gene: -; j_gene: TRBJ2-1; abundance: -
CDR3aa: CSVAGGTGFHEQFF; CDR3nt: TGCAGCGTGGCGGGGGGGACAGGCTTCCATGAGCAGTTCTTC; v_gene: TRBV29-1; d_gene: -; j_gene: TRBJ2-1; abundance: -
CDR3aa: CASSYAHRGLNTEAFF; CDR3nt: TGTGCCAGCAGTTACGCTCACAGGGGCTTGAACACTGAAGCTTTCTTT; v_gene: TRBV6-5; d_gene: TRBD1; j_gene: TRBJ1-1; abundance: medium-sized
CDR3aa: CSAVRLETDTQYF; CDR3nt: TGCAGCGCCGTTAGACTCGAAACAGATACGCAGTATTTT; v_gene: TRBV29-1; d_gene: -; j_gene: TRBJ2-3; abundance: few
CDR3aa: CASSLLGGKETQYF; CDR3nt: TGTGCCAGCAGCTTATTAGGGGGCAAGGAGACCCAGTACTTC; v_gene: TRBV7-9; d_gene: TRBD1; j_gene: TRBJ2-5; abundance: -
CDR3aa: CASSRDRGTDTQYF; CDR3nt: TGTGCCAGCAGCCGGGACAGGGGCACAGATACGCAGTATTTT; v_gene: TRBV5-4; d_gene: TRBD1; j_gene: TRBJ2-3; abundance: -
CDR3aa: CASGTPLNTEAFF; CDR3nt: TGTGCCAGCGGGACACCTCTTAACACTGAAGCTTTCTTT; v_gene: TRBV9; d_gene: -; j_gene: TRBJ1-1; abundance: -
CDR3aa: CAIRMGFGGSGDEQFF; CDR3nt: TGTGCCATCAGGATGGGTTTTGGTGGGTCGGGGGATGAGCAGTTCTTC; v_gene: TRBV11-3; d_gene: -; j_gene: TRBJ2-1; abundance: -
CDR3aa: CASSSLRETLFYEQYF; CDR3nt: TGTGCCAGCAGCTCTCTCCGGGAGACTCTCTTCTACGAGCAGTACTTC; v_gene: TRBV7-9; d_gene: -; j_gene: TRBJ2-7; abundance: medium-sized
CDR3aa: CASSVADGNYEQYF; CDR3nt: TGTGCCAGCAGCGTAGCTGACGGGAACTACGAGCAGTACTTC; v_gene: TRBV9; d_gene: -; j_gene: TRBJ2-7; abundance: many
CDR3aa: CATSGTSGNQPQHF; CDR3nt: TGTGCCACCAGTGGGACTAGTGGGAATCAGCCCCAGCATTTT; v_gene: TRBV24-1; d_gene: -; j_gene: TRBJ1-5; abundance: -
CDR3aa: CASKIRQGNIYEQYF; CDR3nt: TGTGCCAGCAAAATAAGACAGGGGAATATCTACGAGCAGTACTTC; v_gene: TRBV6-1; d_gene: TRBD1; j_gene: TRBJ2-7; abundance: medium-sized
CDR3aa: CSARGTVYEQYF; CDR3nt: TGCAGTGCTAGGGGGACTGTTTACGAGCAGTACTTC; v_gene: TRBV20-1; d_gene: -; j_gene: TRBJ2-7; abundance: medium-sized
CDR3aa: CATSREWRDLRDTQYF; CDR3nt: TGTGCCACCAGCAGAGAGTGGCGTGATCTGCGCGATACGCAGTATTTT; v_gene: TRBV15; d_gene: -; j_gene: TRBJ2-3; abundance: medium-sized